The 25 T cell receptor beta chains below all came from one sample that was sequenced in a study of T cell repertoires in MIS-A myocarditis. Clones were sequenced by immunoSEQ multiplex PCR, and TCRdb holds only the in-frame ones, with some missing. The sample records around 6,000 clones, 78% being singletons. The sequenced sample was interventricular septum heart tissue obtained at autopsy. These receptors were collected from a man aged 18 to 29 with fulminant myocarditis from multisystem inflammatory syndrome in adults (MIS-A) after COVID-19.

CDR3 protein: CASSSRIGRSYEQYF. DNA for the CDR3: TGCGCCAGCAGCTCACGAATTGGTCGCTCCTACGAGCAGTACTTC. The V gene is TRBV5-1, the J gene TRBJ2-7; D remains ambiguous. Germline CDR1 and CDR2: SGHRS and YFSETQ. The CDR3 runs to 15 residues. V dropped 3 bases and J dropped 0 bases, with 13 bases sitting between them. Looking up the rest from reference TRBV5-1 and TRBJ2-7 gives the full variable domain: KAGVTQTPRYLIKTRGQQVTLSCSPISGHRSVSWYQQTPGQGLQFLFEYFSETQRNKGNFPGRFSGRQFSNSRSEMNVSTLELGDSALYLCASSSRIGRSYEQYFGPGTRLTVT.

V and J are TRBV7-8 and TRBJ2-5; D not resolved. Germline V gene lookup returns CDR1 SGHVS and CDR2 FQNEAQ. This CDR3 region has 13 residues. CDR3 sequence (DNA): TGTGCTGTCTCGGGCACATTACAAGAGACCCAGTACTTC. Residues: CAVSGTLQETQYF.

V gene TRBV7-9 combines with J gene TRBJ2-1; 7 bases fit TRBD2. Germline V gives CDR1 SEHNR, CDR2 FQNEAQ (reference sequence). V lost 5 bases, J lost 8 bases, and 15 bases stayed unmatched. This CDR3 has 16 residues. The CDR3 nucleotides read TGTGCCAGCAGCCGGAAGGCGGCGGGAGAGCCTGATGAGCAGTTCTTC. This codes for CASSRKAAGEPDEQFF.

The genes are TRBV6-2 or TRBV6-3 and TRBJ1-5; a possible D gene is TRBD1 (5 bases). V dropped 5 bases and J dropped 5 bases, with 10 bases sitting between them. CDR3 length: 13 residues. Germline loops: CDR1 MNHEY, CDR2 SVGEGT. CDR3: CASSDSRHQPQHF. The CDR3 DNA sequence: TGTGCCAGCAGTGACAGCCGACATCAGCCCCAGCATTTT.

The chain couples TRBV9 to TRBJ1-1, with D uncertain. Per germline, CDR1 SGDLS and CDR2 YYNGEE. The CDR3 length is 14 residues. Between the trimmed V and J ends, which lost 0 bases and 0 bases, there was a span of 6 bases. The CDR3 is CASSVGSMNTEAFF. The DNA for the CDR3 is TGTGCCAGCAGCGTAGGCAGTATGAACACTGAAGCTTTCTTT. Complete variable domain (other parts from reference TRBV9 and TRBJ1-1): DSGVTQTPKHLITATGQRVTLRCSPRSGDLSVYWYQQSLDQGLQFLIQYYNGEERAKGNILERFSAQQFPDLHSELNLSSLELGDSALYFCASSVGSMNTEAFFGQGTRLTVV.

The chain joins TRBV7-9 to TRBJ1-1; D gene unclear. There are 14 residues in the CDR3. Trimming removed 5 bases at V and 2 bases at J, with 12 bases between. Germline V gives CDR1 SEHNR, CDR2 FQNEAQ (reference sequence). The CDR3 is CASSKSAVNTEAFF. The CDR3 DNA reads as TGTGCCAGCAGCAAGAGTGCGGTAAACACTGAAGCTTTCTTT.

The chain joins TRBV7-9 to TRBJ1-1, with D unclear. The CDR3 totals 12 residues. Trimming removed 3 bases at V and 4 bases at J, with 6 bases between. Germline assignment: CDR1 SEHNR and CDR2 FQNEAQ (reference sequence). CDR3 loop: CASSFIGTEAFF. The CDR3 coding sequence is TGTGCCAGCAGCTTCATAGGCACTGAAGCTTTCTTT.

The chain joins TRBV6-5 to TRBJ1-5; 12 bases are a match to TRBD1. V was clipped by 7 bases and J by 11 bases; unmatched bases: 12. The CDR3 loop spans 15 amino acids. Per the germline V gene, CDR1 is MNHEY and CDR2 is SVGAGI. CDR3 nucleotide sequence: TGTGCCAGCACCAAATGGGGACAGGGGGCTGAGGCCCAGCATTTT. Its protein product is CASTKWGQGAEAQHF.

This clone was seen more than once but under ten times. CDR3 nucleotides: TGTGCCAGCGAGACAGGGAGAGGGACTGAAGCTTTCTTT. This gives the protein CASETGRGTEAFF. This chain links TRBV28 with TRBJ1-1; 7 bases line up with TRBD1. Trimming removed 8 bases from V and 5 bases from J; junction bases left unmatched: 8. CDR1 is MDHEN, CDR2 SYDVKM, per germline. This CDR3 spans 13 amino acids.

The chain couples TRBV18 to TRBJ2-3; D remains ambiguous. The germline V gene encodes CDR1 KGHSH and CDR2 LQKENI. Trimming shortened V by 1 base and J by 1 base, and 3 bases separated the two germline ends. This CDR3 is built from 13 residues. The CDR3 loop is CASSPLGTDTQYF. DNA for the CDR3: TGTGCCAGCTCACCACTCGGCACAGATACGCAGTATTTT.

The J gene is TRBJ2-1, the V gene TRBV3-1 (or the pseudogene TRBV3-2); tentatively, D is TRBD1 or TRBD2 (6 bases each). V lost 0 bases to trimming and J lost 6 bases, with 12 bases between them. In germline, CDR1 is LGHDT, CDR2 YNNKEL (reference sequence). CDR3 length equals 15 residues. The CDR3 nucleotides are TGTGCCAGCAGCCAAGAGGGGGGCAGGGGCAATGAGCAGTTCTTC. Its translation is CASSQEGGRGNEQFF.

This chain connects TRBV6-5 to TRBJ1-1; tentatively, D is TRBD1 (5 bases). This CDR3 comprises 14 residues. Germline CDR1 and CDR2: MNHEY and SVGAGI. V gave up 0 bases and J gave up 5 bases, with 10 bases separating them. Here the CDR3 reads CASSYSLGGTEAFF. DNA of the CDR3: TGTGCCAGCAGTTACTCCCTTGGGGGGACTGAAGCTTTCTTT.

The chain combines TRBV7-9 with TRBJ1-5; D is unresolved. With 3 bases removed from V and 9 bases from J, the gap between germline ends came to 9 bases. This CDR3 spans 12 amino acids. Germline CDR1 reads SEHNR; CDR2 reads FQNEAQ (reference sequence). The CDR3 reads CASSFTSGPQHF. In DNA, the CDR3 is TGTGCCAGCAGCTTCACGTCGGGGCCCCAGCATTTT.

The chain combines TRBV7-6 with TRBJ2-7; a possible D gene is TRBD1 (6 bases). The germline V gene has CDR1 SGHVS and CDR2 FNYEAQ. This CDR3 is built from 15 residues. V dropped 0 bases and J dropped 2 bases, with 11 bases sitting between them. CDR3 sequence: CASSLAEGDTYEQYF. The CDR3, as DNA: TGTGCCAGCAGCTTAGCCGAAGGGGACACCTACGAGCAGTACTTC.

The rearrangement links TRBV27 to TRBJ1-5; D gene ambiguous. V shed 6 bases and J shed 2 bases, with 8 bases lying between them. Germline V gene lookup returns CDR1 MNHEY and CDR2 SMNVEV (reference sequence). The CDR3 is made up of 13 amino acids. CDR3 sequence (DNA): TGTGCCAGCAGGTCGTGGGGCAATCAGCCCCAGCATTTT. Protein: CASRSWGNQPQHF.

This chain joins TRBV5-5 and TRBJ2-7, with D uncertain. The V gene lost 2 bases and the J gene lost 4 bases, with 19 bases spanning the gap. Germline CDR1 is SGHKS and CDR2 is YYEKEE (reference sequence). The CDR3 covers 16 residues. The CDR3 sequence is CASSFWKSDPFYEQYF. The CDR3 nucleotides read TGTGCCAGCAGCTTTTGGAAGTCAGATCCCTTTTACGAGCAGTACTTC.

This chain uses TRBV9 with TRBJ2-1; 10 bases map to TRBD2. Germline CDR1 is SGDLS and CDR2 is YYNGEE. Trimming removed 3 bases from V and 2 bases from J; junction bases left unmatched: 5. This CDR3 contains 16 residues. DNA of the CDR3: TGTGCCAGCAGCGCGATCAGCGGGAGGGCCTACAATGAGCAGTTCTTC. Translated, it gives CASSAISGRAYNEQFF.

In DNA form, the CDR3 reads TGTGCCAGCAGTCTAGGGGGGTATGGCAATCAGCCCCAGCATTTT. The encoded protein is CASSLGGYGNQPQHF. This chain links TRBV7-2 with TRBJ1-5; TRBD1 is a possible D gene (6 bases). The length of the CDR3 is 15 residues. The V end lost 6 bases, the J end lost 2 bases, and 14 bases lay between the germline ends. The V gene's germline CDR1 is SGHTA and CDR2 FQGNSA.

The rearrangement uses TRBV7-3 and TRBJ2-3; 11 bases line up with TRBD2. Trimming took 5 bases from V and 2 from J; bases not matched to a gene: 3. CDR1 and CDR2 from the germline V gene are SGHTA and FQGTGA. This CDR3 comprises 15 residues. In DNA form, the CDR3 reads TGTGCCAGCAGCACGGGACTAGCGGTCACAGATACGCAGTATTTT. Its translation is CASSTGLAVTDTQYF. Using reference TRBV7-3 and TRBJ2-3 for the parts outside the CDR3, the full variable domain is GAGVSQTPSNKVTEKGKYVELRCDPISGHTALYWYRQSLGQGPEFLIYFQGTGAADDSGLPNDRFFAVRPEGSVSTLKIQRTERGDSAVYLCASSTGLAVTDTQYFGPGTRLTVL.

The V call is TRBV7-9, the J call TRBJ2-5, with D perhaps TRBD1 or TRBD2 (5 bases each). CDR1 is SEHNR and CDR2 is FQNEAQ in the germline V gene (reference sequence). V was pared by 6 bases and J by 0 bases, with 17 bases between. The CDR3 length is 16 residues. In nucleotides, the CDR3 is TGTGCCAGCAGACCGATGGGGGACCCGTACCAAGAGACCCAGTACTTC. It codes for CASRPMGDPYQETQYF. Looking up the rest from reference TRBV7-9 and TRBJ2-5 gives the full variable domain: DTGVSQNPRHKITKRGQNVTFRCDPISEHNRLYWYRQTLGQGPEFLTYFQNEAQLEKSRLLSDRFSAERPKGSFSTLEIQRTEQGDSAMYLCASRPMGDPYQETQYFGPGTRLLVL.

The chain combines TRBV7-8 with TRBJ1-2; a weak D match, TRBD1 (6 bases). CDR3 size: 12 residues. V lost 1 base and J 8 bases, leaving 8 bases between the germline ends. Looked up from germline, CDR1 is SGHVS and CDR2 is FQNEAQ. DNA of the CDR3: TGTGCCAGCAGCTTAGGGGGGGCGGGCTACACCTTC. Translation: CASSLGGAGYTF.

J is TRBJ2-5 and V is TRBV11-2; 9 bases fit TRBD2. CDR1 is SGHAT and CDR2 is FQNNGV in the germline V gene. The CDR3 extends over 13 amino acids. J gave up 5 bases and V 10 bases, and 8 bases lay outside the gene matches. CDR3 in DNA: TGTGCCACCCCGCGGGGGGGGAAGGAGACCCAGTACTTC. This sequence encodes CATPRGGKETQYF. Full variable domain (outside the CDR3, taken from reference TRBV11-2 and TRBJ2-5): EAGVAQSPRYKIIEKRQSVAFWCNPISGHATLYWYQQILGQGPKLLIQFQNNGVVDDSQLPKDRFSAERLKGVDSTLKIQPAKLEDSAVYLCATPRGGKETQYFGPGTRLLVL.

This clone appeared a few times. The chain employs TRBV29-1 and TRBJ2-1; TRBD1 agrees at 8 bases. V shed 4 bases, J shed 10 bases, and the junction held 12 bases outside the gene matches. Germline V gene sequence: CDR1 SQVTM, CDR2 ANQGSEA. The CDR3 is 14 residues long. CDR3 sequence reads: CSVVTGTGNLEQFF. Here the CDR3 DNA reads TGCAGCGTTGTAACCGGGACAGGAAACCTCGAGCAGTTCTTC.

This clone was picked up one time. The chain recombines TRBV5-1 with TRBJ2-3; possible D gene TRBD2, 6 bases. CDR1 is SGHRS and CDR2 is YFSETQ in the germline V gene. The V end lost 2 bases, the J end lost 5 bases, and 12 bases lay between the germline ends. This CDR3 comprises 14 residues. The CDR3 DNA reads as TGCGCCAGCAGCTTAATGGGGGGTCGAGATACGCAGTATTTT. Its protein is CASSLMGGRDTQYF.

This clone was detected a few times. V usage is TRBV27 and J usage is TRBJ2-1; TRBD2 matches 7 bases. This CDR3 contains 14 residues. Unmatched junction bases numbered 4, after V lost 4 bases and J lost 4 bases. Per the germline V gene, CDR1 is MNHEY and CDR2 is SMNVEV (reference sequence). The DNA of the CDR3 is TGTGCCAGCAGTTCTAGCGGAATATACAATGAGCAGTTCTTC. Amino acid sequence: CASSSSGIYNEQFF.